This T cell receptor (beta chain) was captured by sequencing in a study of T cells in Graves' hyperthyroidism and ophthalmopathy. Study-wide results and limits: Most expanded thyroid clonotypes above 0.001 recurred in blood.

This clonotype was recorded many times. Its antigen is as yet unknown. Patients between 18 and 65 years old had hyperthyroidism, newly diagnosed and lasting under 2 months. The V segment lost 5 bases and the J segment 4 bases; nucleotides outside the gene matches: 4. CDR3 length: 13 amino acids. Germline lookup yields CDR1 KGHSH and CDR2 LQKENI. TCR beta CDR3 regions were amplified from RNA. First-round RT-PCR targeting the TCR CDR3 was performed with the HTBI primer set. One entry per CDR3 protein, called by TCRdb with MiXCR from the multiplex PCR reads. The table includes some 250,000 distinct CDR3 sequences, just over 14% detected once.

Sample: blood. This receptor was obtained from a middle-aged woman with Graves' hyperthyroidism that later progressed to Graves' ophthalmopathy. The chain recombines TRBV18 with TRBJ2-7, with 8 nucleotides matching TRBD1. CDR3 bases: TGTGCCAGCTCAGTAGACAGGGGTTACGAGCAGTACTTC. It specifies CASSVDRGYEQYF.